This T cell receptor beta chain was obtained from a study of response to subunit inactivated influenza vaccine. TCRdb re-derived calls from the RT-PCR reads in MiXCR, one entry per CDR3 protein. The profile shows roughly 570,000 distinct CDR3 sequences, 13% to 15% of them singletons. The germline V gene has CDR1 MNHNS and CDR2 SASEGT. The V end was cut by 4 bases, the J end by 9 bases, with 19 bases between. The CDR3 is 15 residues long. Findings and caveats of the study: It was the authors' suggestion that each seasonal influenza vaccination recruits few new T cells.

At least ten counts were recorded for this clonotype. Its antigen is as yet unknown. The rearrangement uses TRBV6-1 and TRBJ1-5; no definite D call. The origin of this receptor is a man aged 45-65 years who received an inactivated influenza vaccine. Material: PBMCs from blood, obtained approximately 13 days after vaccination. The CDR3 nucleotides are TGTGCCAGCAGTGCCCCTACTAGGGCCGCACGGCCCCAGCATTTT. It specifies CASSAPTRAARPQHF.